What follows are 30 T cell receptor beta chains derived from one specimen sequenced in a study of cytomegalovirus exposure and HLA in healthy donors. In the PCR, 60 Vbeta and 13 Jbeta primers were used. Produced via immunoSEQ multiplex PCR; TCRdb's table is partial and in-frame only. The table records about 160,000 clones, 79% of them present only once. Material: PBMCs. Receptors were obtained from a man aged 45-65 years in good health and CMV-seropositive.

This sequence joins TRBV18 and TRBJ2-7; TRBD1 matches 7 bases. Germline values: CDR1 KGHSH, CDR2 LQKENI. V lost 2 bases to trimming and J lost 5 bases; unmatched junction nucleotides: 9. The CDR3 is made up of 15 amino acids. DNA for the CDR3: TGTGCCAGCTCACCAAGTACGGGACAGTGGAACGAGCAGTACTTC. This translates into CASSPSTGQWNEQYF.

This chain uses TRBV25-1 with TRBJ2-7; a possible D gene is TRBD2 (5 bases). This CDR3 spans 12 amino acids. V dropped 5 bases and J dropped 4 bases, with 9 bases sitting between them. Germline-derived CDR1 and CDR2 are MGHDK and SYGVNS. The CDR3 loop is CASSSGGYEQYF. The CDR3 nucleotides read TGTGCCAGCAGTTCCGGCGGGTACGAGCAGTACTTC.

The CDR3 here is CASSIGVELAGELFF. As DNA, the CDR3 is TGTGCCAGTAGTATAGGGGTGGAGCTAGCCGGGGAGCTGTTTTTT. The V gene is TRBV19, the J gene TRBJ2-2; no reliable D call. Deletions cut 1 base from V and 6 bases from J, with 12 bases between. Germline assignment: CDR1 LNHDA and CDR2 SQIVND (reference sequence). This CDR3 spans 15 amino acids.

The V gene is TRBV2, the J gene TRBJ2-4; D is uncertain. CDR3 size: 15 residues. V lost 5 bases to trimming and J lost 0 bases, with 11 bases between them. Germline lookup yields CDR1 SNHLY and CDR2 FYNNEI. CDR3 amino acids: CASSPSSEAKNIQYF. The CDR3 coding sequence is TGTGCCAGCAGTCCCTCCAGTGAAGCCAAAAACATTCAGTACTTC.

CDR3 DNA sequence: TGTGCCAGCAGCTTAGTGGGCAACATTCAGTACTTC. As protein: CASSLVGNIQYF. The chain has TRBV11-2 and TRBJ2-4, with no clear D. V was cut by 1 base and J by 7 bases, with 5 bases left in between. The CDR3 spans 12 residues. From germline, CDR1 is SGHAT and CDR2 FQNNGV.

The chain uses TRBV5-4 and TRBJ1-2; maybe TRBD1 (5 bases). CDR3 length equals 17 residues. V was clipped by 4 bases and J by 4 bases, with 23 bases between them. Germline assignment: CDR1 SGHNT and CDR2 YYREEE (reference sequence). The CDR3 DNA reads TGTGCCAGCAGCCTACCCGGGACTCTCGGTAGGGTCTATGGCTACACCTTC. Translating gives CASSLPGTLGRVYGYTF.

The V gene is TRBV5-1, the J gene TRBJ2-5; TRBD1 agrees at 7 bases. Germline-derived CDR1 and CDR2 are SGHRS and YFSETQ. The V gene end was trimmed by 4 bases and the J gene end by 2 bases; junction bases not matched to a gene: 14. The CDR3 runs to 17 residues. The CDR3 protein is CASSKVLVQGKQETQYF. The CDR3 bases are TGCGCCAGCAGCAAGGTCTTGGTACAGGGGAAACAAGAGACCCAGTACTTC.

The CDR3 bases are TGTGCCAGCAGTGTACCCGGACAGGACTATGGCTACACCTTC. Translating gives CASSVPGQDYGYTF. The gene calls are TRBV28 and TRBJ1-2; TRBD1 aligns across 7 bases. The CDR3 totals 14 residues. Per germline, CDR1 MDHEN and CDR2 SYDVKM. Trimming took 5 bases from V and 3 from J; bases not matched to a gene: 6.

Comment on this clone: A read error may be the cause here, since a much bigger clone is one base away. V usage is TRBV7-8 and J usage is TRBJ2-5; TRBD1 is a possible D gene (5 bases). The DNA end is more similar to TRBJ2-7, so the J call may be wrong. This CDR3 is 17 amino acids long. Germline V CDR1 and CDR2: SGHVS, FQNEAQ. DNA for the CDR3: TGTGCCAGCAGCTTAGCGCAGGGCGGTGTTGTAGCCTACGAGCAGTACTTC. Protein: CASSLAQGGVVAYEQYF.

The chain joins TRBV6-1 to TRBJ2-5; 7 bases align to TRBD1. Germline V lookup: CDR1 MNHNS, CDR2 SASEGT. This CDR3 has 14 amino acids. J was trimmed by 5 bases and V by 6 bases; bases with no gene match: 9. As DNA, the CDR3 is TGTGCCAGCAGGTATCGGGGACAGTCCGAGACCCAGTACTTC. Translated, it gives CASRYRGQSETQYF.

The chain has TRBV27 and TRBJ2-7, with a weak D call TRBD1 (5 bases). V lost 2 bases and J lost 6, with 14 bases in between. This CDR3 is built from 14 residues. CDR1 is MNHEY and CDR2 is SMNVEV in the germline V gene (reference sequence). CDR3 protein: CASSLARARSEQYF. The CDR3 coding sequence is TGTGCCAGCAGTTTAGCCAGGGCACGCTCCGAGCAGTACTTC.

The V gene is TRBV2, the J gene TRBJ1-2, with 9 bases fitting TRBD1. This CDR3 is built from 14 residues. CDR1 and CDR2 from the germline V gene are SNHLY and FYNNEI. V lost 5 bases to trimming and J lost 5 bases; unmatched junction nucleotides: 6. In DNA, the CDR3 is TGTGCCAGCAGTTTACAGGGGGCAGATTATGGCTACACCTTC. Residues: CASSLQGADYGYTF.

This chain links TRBV7-9 with TRBJ1-1; no definite D call. V was clipped by 4 bases and J by 1 base, with 10 bases between them. Germline CDR1 is SEHNR and CDR2 is FQNEAQ (reference sequence). The CDR3 covers 14 residues. The CDR3: CASSWSGRNTEAFF. DNA of the CDR3: TGTGCCAGCAGCTGGAGCGGGCGGAACACTGAAGCTTTCTTT.

The rearrangement joins TRBV2 to TRBJ1-2; D gene unclear. Germline CDR1 reads SNHLY; CDR2 reads FYNNEI. The CDR3 has 11 residues. V shed 6 bases and J shed 8 bases, with 10 bases lying between them. The CDR3, as DNA: TGTGCCAGCAGGCAGGTTGAGGGCTACACCTTC. Encoded protein: CASRQVEGYTF. Drawing the rest from reference TRBV2 and TRBJ1-2, the complete variable domain is EPEVTQTPSHQVTQMGQEVILRCVPISNHLYFYWYRQILGQKVEFLVSFYNNEISEKSEIFDDQFSVERPDGSNFTLKIRSTKLEDSAMYFCASRQVEGYTFGSGTRLTVV.

The chain is built from TRBV7-6 and TRBJ2-5; D not resolved. The CDR3 runs 13 residues. CDR1 and CDR2 (germline): SGHVS, FNYEAQ. V was pared by 2 bases and J by 1 base, with 5 bases between. CDR3 region: CASSLFVQETQYF. In DNA form, the CDR3 reads TGTGCCAGCAGCTTATTCGTCCAAGAGACCCAGTACTTC.

This clone was seen a handful of times. V gene TRBV27 combines with J gene TRBJ2-7; 15 bases fit TRBD2. This CDR3 comprises 15 residues. Germline V gives CDR1 MNHEY, CDR2 SMNVEV (reference sequence). The V segment lost 7 bases and the J segment 1 base; nucleotides outside the gene matches: 2. The CDR3 DNA reads as TGTGCCAGCATCGGGACTAGCGGGAGGTCCTACGAGCAGTACTTC. Protein product: CASIGTSGRSYEQYF.

This chain connects TRBV21-1 to TRBJ2-7; whether TRBD1, the table's D call, matches the DNA was not checked. TRBV21-1 is a pseudogene. The CDR3 sequence is 14 residues long. This CDR3 is CASGGTGDPYEQYF. DNA of the CDR3: TGTGCCAGCGGAGGGACAGGTGATCCCTACGAGCAGTACTTC.

Comments on this clone: The junction differs from germline at one of its ends, possibly a read error. The V call is TRBV7-9, the J call TRBJ1-3, with D tentatively TRBD1 (6 bases). Germline CDR1 and CDR2: SEHNR and FQNEAQ (reference sequence). The CDR3 loop spans 15 amino acids. The CDR3 region is CSSSLTGHSGNTIYF. In nucleotides, the CDR3 is TGTTCCAGCAGCTTAACAGGGCATAGTGGAAACACCATATATTTT. Full variable domain (rest looked up from reference TRBV7-9 and TRBJ1-3): DTGVSQNPRHKITKRGQNVTFRCDPISEHNRLYWYRQTLGQGPEFLTYFQNEAQLEKSRLLSDRFSAERPKGSFSTLEIQRTEQGDSAMYLCSSSLTGHSGNTIYFGEGSWLTVV.

This chain joins TRBV5-1 and TRBJ2-3; 10 positions match TRBD1. The CDR3 has 14 residues. Germline lookup yields CDR1 SGHRS and CDR2 YFSETQ. V shed 3 bases, J shed 5 bases, and the junction held 3 bases outside the gene matches. CDR3 region: CASSSGQGEDTQYF. In nucleotides, the CDR3 is TGCGCCAGCAGCTCCGGACAGGGGGAAGATACGCAGTATTTT. The whole variable domain, filled in from reference TRBV5-1 and TRBJ2-3, reads KAGVTQTPRYLIKTRGQQVTLSCSPISGHRSVSWYQQTPGQGLQFLFEYFSETQRNKGNFPGRFSGRQFSNSRSEMNVSTLELGDSALYLCASSSGQGEDTQYFGPGTRLTVL.

The V gene is TRBV7-9, the J gene TRBJ2-1, with TRBD2 matching over 9 bases. This CDR3 comprises 15 residues. V was clipped by 4 bases and J by 8 bases; unmatched bases: 9. The germline gives CDR1 SEHNR, CDR2 FQNEAQ (reference sequence). The CDR3 loop reads CASSYGTSFVDEQFF. The CDR3 DNA reads TGTGCCAGCAGCTACGGGACTAGCTTTGTGGATGAGCAGTTCTTC.

The chain links TRBV4-1 to TRBJ1-3; possible D gene TRBD1, 6 bases. V was cut by 6 bases and J by 4 bases, with 13 bases left in between. The length of the CDR3 is 14 residues. Germline V gene lookup returns CDR1 MGHRA and CDR2 YSYEKL. The DNA of the CDR3 is TGCGCCAGCAGAGTACAGACAGGAGGAAACACCATATATTTT. Residues: CASRVQTGGNTIYF.

The genes are TRBV5-1 and TRBJ2-2, with 10 bases identical to TRBD1. Unmatched junction bases numbered 6, after V lost 3 bases and J lost 7 bases. The CDR3 totals 15 residues. CDR1 is SGHRS, CDR2 YFSETQ, per germline. CDR3 region: CASSSGQGGYGELFF. DNA for the CDR3: TGCGCCAGCAGCTCTGGACAGGGGGGTTACGGGGAGCTGTTTTTT.

This chain links TRBV11-1 with TRBJ2-1, with D possibly TRBD2 on 6 matching bases. The CDR3 has 15 amino acids. The germline CDR1 and CDR2 sequences are SGHAT and FQDESV (reference sequence). The V gene lost 8 bases and the J gene lost 5 bases, with 19 bases spanning the gap. CDR3 residues: CASLRDLGPHNEQFF. In DNA, the CDR3 is TGTGCCAGCCTGAGGGACTTAGGGCCCCACAATGAGCAGTTCTTC.

This chain links TRBV30 with TRBJ2-7, with D perhaps TRBD2 (6 bases). CDR3 size: 14 residues. Between the trimmed V and J ends, which lost 3 bases and 6 bases, there was a span of 18 bases. The germline V gene has CDR1 GTSNPN and CDR2 SVGIG (reference sequence). The CDR3 nucleotides are TGTGCCTGGAGAGGAGTGGGAGGTTTCGGCGAGCAGTACTTC. This sequence encodes CAWRGVGGFGEQYF.

A word on this clone: The junction departs from the called germline gene at one end, perhaps through a read error. J is TRBJ2-7 and V is TRBV5-6, with 11 bases matching TRBD2. CDR1 is SGHDT and CDR2 is YYEEEE in the germline V gene. This CDR3 contains 12 residues. The CDR3 DNA is TGTGCCAGCAGCCGGGCGGGACTAGCGGATCTCTTC. The encoded protein is CASSRAGLADLF.

This clone turned up a few times. The chain carries TRBV7-9 and TRBJ2-1; 8 positions agree with TRBD2. This CDR3 is built from 17 residues. Germline-derived CDR1 and CDR2 are SEHNR and FQNEAQ (reference sequence). J lost 9 bases, V lost 5 bases, and 18 bases had no gene match. CDR3 region: CASSPPFRSGRIGEQFF. CDR3 DNA sequence: TGTGCCAGCAGCCCCCCCTTCAGGAGCGGGAGAATCGGTGAGCAGTTCTTC.

V is TRBV11-2 and J is TRBJ2-7; 9 nucleotides align to TRBD1. Germline trimming cut 1 base from V and 5 bases from J; bases unmatched to any gene: 9. The V gene's germline CDR1 is SGHAT and CDR2 FQNNGV. The CDR3 is 16 amino acids. CDR3 nucleotides: TGTGCCAGCAGCTTAGGAGCGGACAGGGGTTTGGACGAGCAGTACTTC. Its translation: CASSLGADRGLDEQYF.

With respect to this clone: One end of the junction varies from germline; a read error may be responsible. The chain employs TRBV7-7 and TRBJ2-5; 8 nucleotides align to TRBD2. Germline-derived CDR1 and CDR2 are SSHAT and FNYEAQ (reference sequence). This CDR3 region has 16 residues. CDR3 sequence (DNA): TGTGCTAGCAGCTTAATTCAGCGGGGGCCGTGGGAGACCCAGTACTTC. Protein sequence: CASSLIQRGPWETQYF.

V is TRBV13 and J is TRBJ2-7, with TRBD2 matching 10 bases. V lost 5 bases, J lost 2 bases, and 6 bases stayed unmatched. The CDR3 is 15 residues long. Germline CDR1 is PRHDT and CDR2 is FYEKMQ (reference sequence). This CDR3 is CASSPRTSGTYEQYF. CDR3 DNA sequence: TGTGCCAGCAGCCCTCGGACTAGCGGAACCTACGAGCAGTACTTC. Using reference TRBV13 and TRBJ2-7 for the parts outside the CDR3, the full variable domain is AAGVIQSPRHLIKEKRETATLKCYPIPRHDTVYWYQQGPGQDPQFLISFYEKMQSDKGSIPDRFSAQQFSDYHSELNMSSLELGDSALYFCASSPRTSGTYEQYFGPGTRLTVT.

V and J are TRBV6-1 and TRBJ1-6, with 8 nucleotides matching TRBD1. The CDR3 contains 14 residues. Losses at the gene ends were 3 bases for V and 14 bases for J; bases not matched to a gene: 9. CDR1 MNHNS and CDR2 SASEGT come from the germline V gene. This CDR3 is CASSDRQGARSLHF. CDR3 nucleotides: TGTGCCAGCAGTGATCGGCAGGGGGCAAGGTCCCTCCACTTT.